This T cell receptor beta chain derives from a study of cytomegalovirus exposure and HLA in healthy donors. Study information: Within the Caucasian-associated ancestry cluster were roughly 81% of the roughly 400 genotyped donors.

60 Vbeta and 13 Jbeta primers were used in PCR. The table came from immunoSEQ multiplex PCR; TCRdb's copy has only in-frame clones and leaves some out. Here the sample spans about 170,000 clones, roughly 60% being singletons. V was trimmed by 4 bases and J by 7 bases, leaving 8 bases between them. This CDR3 region has 12 residues. CDR1 and CDR2 from the germline V gene are ENHRY and SYGVKD. As concerns this clone: Its antigen remains unknown.

Findings and caveats of the study: Immune exposure information available was restricted to CMV serostatus. Researchers catalogued approximately 160 TCR beta chains as cytomegalovirus-associated.

The material sequenced was PBMCs. V usage is TRBV10-3 and J usage is TRBJ2-1; no firm D call. The clonotype was recovered from a man aged 40-49 years in good health and CMV-seronegative. CDR3 loop: CAISVASNEQFF. CDR3 bases: TGTGCCATCAGTGTTGCCAGTAATGAGCAGTTCTTC.